This T cell receptor (beta chain) was identified during a study of shared clonotypes between healthy human individuals. Study in general: CD8 memory received one plate per donor, CD8 naive two, CD4 memory three and CD4 naive three.

Overall study findings and caveats: In this cohort, only blood was sampled, and tissue repertoires likely differ.

Roughly 200 ng DNA, about 28,000 T cell genomes, went into each sorted-subset replicate PCR. The repertoire was sequenced with immunoSEQ multiplex PCR; TCRdb's copy has only in-frame clones and lacks some. The data show under 1,100,000 clones, roughly 70% seen once. V was pared by 3 bases and J by 3 bases, with 12 bases between. The CDR3 runs to 14 residues. Germline V lookup: CDR1 MDHEN, CDR2 SYDVKM. In the CD4+ fraction, cells were divided into CD45RA+ naive and CD45RA-negative memory subsets. A word on this clone: Its antigen remains unknown.

The sequenced material came from memory CD4+ T cells sorted from blood. Indicated subset: CD45RA-negative fraction. This TCR derives from a young man in good health. The V and J genes are TRBV28 and TRBJ2-7; either TRBD1 or TRBD2 may supply D (5 bases each). CDR3 in amino acids: CASSFLTGGYEQYF. The CDR3, as DNA: TGTGCCAGCAGTTTCCTTACAGGAGGCTACGAGCAGTACTTC.